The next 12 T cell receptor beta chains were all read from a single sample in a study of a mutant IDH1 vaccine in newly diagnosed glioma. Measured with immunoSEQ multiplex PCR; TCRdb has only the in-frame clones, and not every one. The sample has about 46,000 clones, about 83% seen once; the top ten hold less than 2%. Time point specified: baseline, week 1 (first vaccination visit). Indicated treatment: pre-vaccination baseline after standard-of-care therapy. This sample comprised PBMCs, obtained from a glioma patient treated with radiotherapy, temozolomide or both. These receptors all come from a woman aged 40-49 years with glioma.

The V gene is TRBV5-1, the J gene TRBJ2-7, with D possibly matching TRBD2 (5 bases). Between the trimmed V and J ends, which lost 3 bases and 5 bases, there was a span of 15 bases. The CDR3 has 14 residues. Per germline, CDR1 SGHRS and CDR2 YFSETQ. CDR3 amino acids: CASSSGIGGDEQYF. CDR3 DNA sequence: TGCGCCAGCAGCTCGGGGATCGGAGGCGACGAGCAGTACTTC.

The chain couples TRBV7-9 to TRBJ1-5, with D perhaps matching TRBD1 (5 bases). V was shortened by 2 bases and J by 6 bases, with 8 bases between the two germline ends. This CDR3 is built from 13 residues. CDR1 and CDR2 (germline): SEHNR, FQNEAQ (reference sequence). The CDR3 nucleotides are TGTGCCAGCAGCTTATCGGGGGGTCAGCCCCAGCATTTT. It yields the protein CASSLSGGQPQHF.

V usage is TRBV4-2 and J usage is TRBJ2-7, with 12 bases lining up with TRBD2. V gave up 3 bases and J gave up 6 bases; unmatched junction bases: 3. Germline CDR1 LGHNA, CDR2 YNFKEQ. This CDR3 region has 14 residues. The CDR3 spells CASSHSSGGVEQYF. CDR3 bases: TGTGCCAGCAGCCACTCTAGCGGGGGGGTCGAGCAGTACTTC.

The CDR3 sequence: CAWSVRGVAEAFF. CDR3 coding DNA: TGTGCCTGGAGTGTAAGAGGGGTCGCTGAAGCTTTCTTT. The chain carries TRBV30 and TRBJ1-1; a weak D match, TRBD1 (5 bases). Germline CDR1 reads GTSNPN; CDR2 reads SVGIG (reference sequence). V gave up 0 bases and J gave up 6 bases, with 11 bases separating them. CDR3 length equals 13 residues.

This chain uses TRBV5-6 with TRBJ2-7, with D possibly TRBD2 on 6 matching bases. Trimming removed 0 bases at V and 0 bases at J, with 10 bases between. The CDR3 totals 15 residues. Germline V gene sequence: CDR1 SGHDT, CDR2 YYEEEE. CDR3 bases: TGTGCCAGCAGCTTGGACGGGGGATTCTCCTACGAGCAGTACTTC. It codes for CASSLDGGFSYEQYF. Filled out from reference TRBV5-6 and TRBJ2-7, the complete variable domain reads DAGVTQSPTHLIKTRGQQVTLRCSPKSGHDTVSWYQQALGQGPQFIFQYYEEEERQRGNFPDRFSGHQFPNYSSELNVNALLLGDSALYLCASSLDGGFSYEQYFGPGTRLTVT.

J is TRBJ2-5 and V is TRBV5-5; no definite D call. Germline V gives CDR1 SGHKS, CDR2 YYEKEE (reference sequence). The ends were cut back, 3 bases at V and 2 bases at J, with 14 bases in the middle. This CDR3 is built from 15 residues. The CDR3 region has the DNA TGTGCCAGCAGCTCTTTTCTCCAGCAGCAAGAGACCCAGTACTTC. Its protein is CASSSFLQQQETQYF.

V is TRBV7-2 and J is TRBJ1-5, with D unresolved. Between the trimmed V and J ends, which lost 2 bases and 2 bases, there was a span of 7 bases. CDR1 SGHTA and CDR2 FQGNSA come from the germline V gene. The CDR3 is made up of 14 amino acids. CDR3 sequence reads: CASSLRQGNQPQHF. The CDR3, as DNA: TGTGCCAGCAGCTTACGGCAGGGCAATCAGCCCCAGCATTTT.

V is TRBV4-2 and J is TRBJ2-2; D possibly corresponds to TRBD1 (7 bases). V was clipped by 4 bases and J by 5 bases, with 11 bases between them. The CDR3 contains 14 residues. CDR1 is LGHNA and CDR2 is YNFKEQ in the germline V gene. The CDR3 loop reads CASSRGTVTGELFF. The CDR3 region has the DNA TGTGCCAGCAGCCGCGGGACAGTTACCGGGGAGCTGTTTTTT.

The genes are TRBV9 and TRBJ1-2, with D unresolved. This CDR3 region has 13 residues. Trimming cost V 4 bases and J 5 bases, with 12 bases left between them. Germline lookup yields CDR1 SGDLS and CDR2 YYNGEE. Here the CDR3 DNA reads TGTGCCAGCAGCTCCGCGGGAGGGTATGGCTACACCTTC. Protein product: CASSSAGGYGYTF. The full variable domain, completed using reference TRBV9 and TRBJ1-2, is DSGVTQTPKHLITATGQRVTLRCSPRSGDLSVYWYQQSLDQGLQFLIQYYNGEERAKGNILERFSAQQFPDLHSELNLSSLELGDSALYFCASSSAGGYGYTFGSGTRLTVV.

The CDR3 reads CASSPGGSGATNEKLFF. DNA for the CDR3: TGTGCCAGCAGCCCAGGCGGGTCGGGGGCAACTAATGAAAAACTGTTTTTT. This chain joins TRBV21-1 and TRBJ1-4. TRBV21-1 is recorded as a pseudogene. The CDR3 has 17 residues.

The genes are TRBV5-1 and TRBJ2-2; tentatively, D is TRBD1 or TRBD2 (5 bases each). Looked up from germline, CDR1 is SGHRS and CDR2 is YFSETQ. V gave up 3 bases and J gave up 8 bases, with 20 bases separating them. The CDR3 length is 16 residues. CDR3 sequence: CASSSRGPASGGELFF. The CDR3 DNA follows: TGCGCCAGCAGCTCCCGGGGCCCCGCTTCAGGGGGGGAGCTGTTTTTT.

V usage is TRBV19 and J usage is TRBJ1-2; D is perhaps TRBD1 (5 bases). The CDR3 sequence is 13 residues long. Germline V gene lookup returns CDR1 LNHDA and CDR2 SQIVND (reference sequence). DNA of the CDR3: TGTGCAGCCGCCGGGGCCCCGGAAGGCGGCTACACCTTC. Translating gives CAAAGAPEGGYTF. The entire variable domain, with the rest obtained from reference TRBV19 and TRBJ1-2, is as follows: DGGITQSPKYLFRKEGQNVTLSCEQNLNHDAMYWYRQDPGQGLRLIYYSQIVNDFQKGDIAEGYSVSREKKESFPLTVTSAQKNPTAFYLCAAAGAPEGGYTFGSGTRLTVV.